This TCR beta chain derives from a study of early T cells in non-severe SARS-CoV-2 infection. Whole-study context: Bulk RNA isolated from unsorted whole blood underwent sequencing; chains were not paired.

MiXCR was run by TCRdb on the 5' RACE reads, yielding one entry per CDR3 protein. The data show approximately 80,000 distinct CDR3 sequences, with roughly 12% seen just once and about 11% held by the top ten. This clonotype was seen a few times. Trimming removed 8 bases from V and 2 bases from J, with 6 bases in between. The length of the CDR3 is 11 residues. CDR1 is SGHAT and CDR2 is FQDESV in the germline V gene (reference sequence). The receptor comes from an adult who was a healthcare worker with PCR-confirmed SARS-CoV-2 infection or an uninfected control (not recorded which). V usage is TRBV11-1 and J usage is TRBJ2-5; D unresolved. Sequenced here: whole blood, sampled at baseline. CDR3 sequence: CASGLQETQYF. CDR3 nucleotide sequence: TGTGCCAGCGGCCTGCAAGAGACCCAGTACTTC.